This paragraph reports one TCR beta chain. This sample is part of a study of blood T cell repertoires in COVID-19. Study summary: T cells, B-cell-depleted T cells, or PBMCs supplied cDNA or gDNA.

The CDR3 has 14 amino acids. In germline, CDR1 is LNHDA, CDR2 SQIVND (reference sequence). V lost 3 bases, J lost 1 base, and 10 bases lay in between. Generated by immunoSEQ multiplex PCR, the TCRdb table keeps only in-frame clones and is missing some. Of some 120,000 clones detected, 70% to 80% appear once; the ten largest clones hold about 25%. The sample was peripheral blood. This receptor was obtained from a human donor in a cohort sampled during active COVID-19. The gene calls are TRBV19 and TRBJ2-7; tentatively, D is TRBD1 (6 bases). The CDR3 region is CASSMGTSSYEQYF. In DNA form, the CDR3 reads TGTGCCAGTAGTATGGGGACATCATCCTACGAGCAGTACTTC.